The 4 T cell receptor beta chains listed next were all sequenced from one sample in a study of blood T cell repertoires in COVID-19. Measured with immunoSEQ multiplex PCR; TCRdb has only the in-frame clones, and not every one. The repertoire holds 150,000 to 200,000 clones, with roughly 88% as singletons. Sequencing was carried out using PBMCs or T cells enriched from blood (not recorded which). The receptors were sampled from a woman under 30 who had recovered from COVID-19.

V usage is TRBV19 and J usage is TRBJ1-5; the D is unclear. CDR1 and CDR2 (germline): LNHDA, SQIVND (reference sequence). The CDR3 totals 13 residues. Trimming took off 0 bases at V and 5 bases at J, with 5 bases between the two ends. This CDR3 is CASSIDGYQPQHF. CDR3 coding DNA: TGTGCCAGTAGTATAGACGGTTATCAGCCCCAGCATTTT.

The J gene is TRBJ1-2, the V gene TRBV27; 8 positions match TRBD1. The trim removed 5 bases at V and 7 bases at J, leaving 9 bases unmatched. The germline V gene encodes CDR1 MNHEY and CDR2 SMNVEV (reference sequence). The CDR3 is 14 residues long. The CDR3 DNA follows: TGTGCCAGCAGTACCCCCGACAGGGGTACTGGCTACACCTTC. This encodes CASSTPDRGTGYTF.

This chain joins TRBV7-6 and TRBJ2-3; D possibly corresponds to TRBD2 (6 bases). Germline V gene data show CDR1 as SGHVS and CDR2 as FNYEAQ. Trimming took off 5 bases at V and 0 bases at J, with 15 bases between the two ends. This CDR3 comprises 16 residues. CDR3: CASSLSSGTSTDTQYF. The CDR3 coding sequence is TGTGCCAGCAGCCTCTCATCCGGGACTAGCACAGATACGCAGTATTTT.

The chain is built from TRBV28 and TRBJ1-1; D may be TRBD1 (6 bases). V was clipped by 8 bases and J by 0 bases, with 19 bases between them. This CDR3 comprises 16 residues. Germline assignment: CDR1 MDHEN and CDR2 SYDVKM. CDR3 residues: CASGKPAGALNTEAFF. CDR3 in DNA: TGTGCCAGCGGCAAACCGGCGGGGGCATTGAACACTGAAGCTTTCTTT.